One and the same sample provided the 32 T cell receptor beta chains below, sequenced in a study of blood T cell repertoires in COVID-19. The data were produced by immunoSEQ multiplex PCR, yet TCRdb's version contains in-frame clones alone and is incomplete. The data contain about 260,000 clones, around 87% of them singletons. The sample was peripheral blood. The receptor source for this set is a woman in her forties who had recovered from COVID-19.

This clone was found a few times. The J gene is TRBJ2-7, the V gene TRBV25-1; TRBD1 is a possible D gene (6 bases). Germline V gene sequence: CDR1 MGHDK, CDR2 SYGVNS. Trimming shortened V by 10 bases and J by 4 bases, and 11 bases separated the two germline ends. The CDR3 is made up of 11 amino acids. In DNA form, the CDR3 reads TGTGCCACCGAAACAGGGTACGAGCAGTACTTC. The encoded protein is CATETGYEQYF.

J is TRBJ2-1 and V is TRBV6-5; 7 nucleotides agree with TRBD1. CDR3 length: 15 amino acids. CDR1 is MNHEY and CDR2 is SVGAGI in the germline V gene. After removal of 4 bases from V and 2 bases from J, the junction contained 5 bases not matched to a gene. The CDR3, as DNA: TGTGCCAGCAGTTCCGGGACAGTTCCCTACAATGAGCAGTTCTTC. Translation: CASSSGTVPYNEQFF.

This clone was counted between two and nine times. The identical CDR3 is also encoded by other nucleotide sequences in the sample. The rearrangement links TRBV18 to TRBJ2-7, with 13 bases matching TRBD2. Losses at the gene ends were 2 bases for V and 2 bases for J; bases not matched to a gene: 3. The CDR3 length is 16 residues. The germline gives CDR1 KGHSH, CDR2 LQKENI. CDR3 sequence: CASSPGLAGAAYEQYF. DNA for the CDR3: TGTGCCAGCTCACCAGGACTAGCGGGGGCCGCCTACGAGCAGTACTTC.

This clone was observed a handful of times. This chain uses TRBV5-1 with TRBJ1-2; 10 bases are shared with TRBD1. The CDR3 is made up of 18 amino acids. V trimming: 1 base; J trimming: 5 bases; junction bases outside the gene matches: 14. The germline V gene has CDR1 SGHRS and CDR2 YFSETQ. CDR3 DNA sequence: TGCGCCAGCAGCTTGCGGAGACAGGGGGCGGACCATACTTATGGCTACACCTTC. Its protein product is CASSLRRQGADHTYGYTF.

The V and J genes are TRBV15 and TRBJ2-1, with TRBD2 identical over 8 bases. The CDR3 covers 15 residues. In germline, CDR1 is LNHNV, CDR2 YYDKDF (reference sequence). With 1 base clipped from V and 4 bases from J, the junction kept 3 bases outside the gene matches. CDR3 DNA sequence: TGTGCCACCAGCAGAGGAGCGGGGGATTACAATGAGCAGTTCTTC. Translating gives CATSRGAGDYNEQFF.

This chain uses TRBV6-5 with TRBJ2-7, with 10 bases identical to TRBD1. This CDR3 region has 15 residues. Looked up from germline, CDR1 is MNHEY and CDR2 is SVGAGI. V lost 6 bases to trimming and J lost 5 bases; unmatched junction nucleotides: 10. As DNA, the CDR3 is TGTGCCAGCAGGAGGACAGGGGGGATGCCCAACGAGCAGTACTTC. Translating gives CASRRTGGMPNEQYF.

The chain is built from TRBV11-2 and TRBJ2-7, with D tentatively TRBD2 (5 bases). Germline V gene sequence: CDR1 SGHAT, CDR2 FQNNGV. The CDR3 totals 15 residues. Trimming shortened V by 5 bases and J by 0 bases, and 14 bases separated the two germline ends. The CDR3 DNA is TGTGCCAGCAGCCGCGAGAGGGTACTCTCCTACGAGCAGTACTTC. Its translation is CASSRERVLSYEQYF. The full variable domain, rest sourced from reference TRBV11-2 and TRBJ2-7, is EAGVAQSPRYKIIEKRQSVAFWCNPISGHATLYWYQQILGQGPKLLIQFQNNGVVDDSQLPKDRFSAERLKGVDSTLKIQPAKLEDSAVYLCASSRERVLSYEQYFGPGTRLTVT.

The chain employs TRBV7-9 and TRBJ2-7; TRBD2 matches 8 bases. This CDR3 spans 15 amino acids. The germline V gene encodes CDR1 SEHNR and CDR2 FQNEAQ (reference sequence). With V trimmed by 5 bases and J by 7 bases, 13 bases remained unmatched. The CDR3 here is CASSQWSGGGKEQYF. The CDR3 nucleotides are TGTGCCAGCAGCCAGTGGTCGGGAGGGGGGAAGGAGCAGTACTTC.

The V gene is TRBV5-4, the J gene TRBJ2-1, with D perhaps matching TRBD1 (6 bases). This CDR3 comprises 13 residues. The V gene lost 1 base and the J gene lost 6 bases, with 8 bases spanning the gap. Germline lookup yields CDR1 SGHNT and CDR2 YYREEE (reference sequence). Written as DNA, the CDR3 is TGTGCCAGCAGCTTGATAGGGGGCAATGAGCAGTTCTTC. Translating gives CASSLIGGNEQFF.

This rearrangement joins TRBV27 to TRBJ1-2; 7 nucleotides align to TRBD1. This CDR3 is 14 amino acids long. CDR1 MNHEY and CDR2 SMNVEV come from the germline V gene (reference sequence). Unmatched junction bases numbered 4, after V lost 2 bases and J lost 4 bases. CDR3 sequence reads: CASSLVGTVYGYTF. DNA of the CDR3: TGTGCCAGCAGTTTAGTAGGGACAGTCTATGGCTACACCTTC.

The rearrangement joins TRBV5-1 to TRBJ1-1; 9 bases match TRBD1. The V segment lost 2 bases and the J segment 5 bases; nucleotides outside the gene matches: 4. CDR1 is SGHRS, CDR2 YFSETQ, per germline. This CDR3 comprises 14 residues. The CDR3 DNA reads TGCGCCAGCAGCTTCGCGGACAGGGGAACTGAAGCTTTCTTT. It translates to CASSFADRGTEAFF.

This clone was seen a handful of times. The rearrangement joins TRBV5-6 to TRBJ2-7; D possibly corresponds to TRBD2 (5 bases). The CDR3 has 13 amino acids. Looked up from germline, CDR1 is SGHDT and CDR2 is YYEEEE. The V and J ends lost 1 base and 6 bases respectively, with 11 bases between them. CDR3 DNA: TGTGCCAGCAGCTTGCCCGAAGGGAGCGAGCAGTACTTC. This gives the protein CASSLPEGSEQYF. Full variable domain (missing parts from reference TRBV5-6 and TRBJ2-7): DAGVTQSPTHLIKTRGQQVTLRCSPKSGHDTVSWYQQALGQGPQFIFQYYEEEERQRGNFPDRFSGHQFPNYSSELNVNALLLGDSALYLCASSLPEGSEQYFGPGTRLTVT.

A remark on this clone: The sample has other DNA sequences that encode this CDR3 too. The rearrangement joins TRBV5-1 to TRBJ2-3; TRBD1 matches at 11 bases. The V gene's germline CDR1 is SGHRS and CDR2 YFSETQ. The CDR3 covers 15 residues. V shed 3 bases and J 4 bases; nucleotides not matched to a gene: 4. The CDR3 protein is CASSSRDRGSDTQYF. CDR3 nucleotides: TGCGCCAGCAGCTCCCGGGACAGGGGGTCAGATACGCAGTATTTT.

The V call is TRBV6-4, the J call TRBJ1-5; TRBD1 matches 9 bases. Germline V gene sequence: CDR1 MRHNA, CDR2 SNTAGT. This CDR3 is built from 13 residues. The trim removed 6 bases at V and 7 bases at J, leaving 4 bases unmatched. The CDR3 reads CASSRDREQPQHF. The CDR3, as DNA: TGTGCCAGCAGCCGGGACAGGGAACAGCCCCAGCATTTT.

V is TRBV25-1 and J is TRBJ2-7; D not resolved. This CDR3 region has 15 residues. V gave up 3 bases and J gave up 1 base, with 13 bases separating them. Germline CDR1 MGHDK, CDR2 SYGVNS. The CDR3 DNA follows: TGTGCCAGCAGTGAGTTCCTAGTAGGATCCTACGAGCAGTACTTC. The encoded protein is CASSEFLVGSYEQYF.

The rearrangement uses TRBV11-3 and TRBJ1-1; D ambiguous. The CDR3 spans 12 residues. Between the trimmed V and J ends, which lost 0 bases and 6 bases, there was a span of 5 bases. Germline CDR1 and CDR2: SGHNT and YENEEA. Here the CDR3 DNA reads TGTGCCAGCAGCTTAGACGGGGCTGAAGCTTTCTTT. Translated: CASSLDGAEAFF. The full variable domain, its missing parts supplied by reference TRBV11-3 and TRBJ1-1, is EAGVVQSPRYKIIEKKQPVAFWCNPISGHNTLYWYLQNLGQGPELLIRYENEEAVDDSQLPKDRFSAERLKGVDSTLKIQPAELGDSAVYLCASSLDGAEAFFGQGTRLTVV.

The genes are TRBV5-6 and TRBJ2-7; 11 bases map to TRBD1. The germline CDR1 and CDR2 sequences are SGHDT and YYEEEE. The CDR3 spans 15 residues. After removal of 4 bases from V and 4 bases from J, the junction contained 7 bases not matched to a gene. The CDR3 nucleotides are TGTGCCAGCAGCATGACCGGGACAGGGGGGTACGAGCAGTACTTC. It encodes CASSMTGTGGYEQYF.

The chain links TRBV7-9 to TRBJ1-5; possibly TRBD1 for D (6 bases). The germline gives CDR1 SEHNR, CDR2 FQNEAQ (reference sequence). Deletions cut 6 bases from V and 0 bases from J, with 18 bases between. The CDR3 covers 17 residues. CDR3 DNA sequence: TGTGCCAGCAGTCACCCGCGGGGGGACAATAGCAATCAGCCCCAGCATTTT. Protein: CASSHPRGDNSNQPQHF.

The V call is TRBV10-3, the J call TRBJ2-5; no reliable D call. The CDR3 is 13 residues long. The V end was cut by 4 bases, the J end by 3 bases, with 9 bases between. Germline lookup yields CDR1 ENHRY and CDR2 SYGVKD. This CDR3 is CAISVRPEETQYF. The CDR3 bases are TGTGCCATCAGTGTGAGGCCCGAAGAGACCCAGTACTTC.

V usage is TRBV9 and J usage is TRBJ2-7; tentative D call: TRBD1 (6 bases). The V end was cut by 4 bases, the J end by 3 bases, with 17 bases between. Germline V gives CDR1 SGDLS, CDR2 YYNGEE. There are 15 residues in the CDR3. Written as DNA, the CDR3 is TGTGCCAGCAGCAGGGAGACAGGAGTCTTCTACGAGCAGTACTTC. Its protein product is CASSRETGVFYEQYF. Complete variable domain (other parts from reference TRBV9 and TRBJ2-7): DSGVTQTPKHLITATGQRVTLRCSPRSGDLSVYWYQQSLDQGLQFLIQYYNGEERAKGNILERFSAQQFPDLHSELNLSSLELGDSALYFCASSRETGVFYEQYFGPGTRLTVT.

This clone was observed a handful of times. The same CDR3 is also encoded by other DNA sequences in this sample. V is TRBV7-9 and J is TRBJ1-2; TRBD1 might be the D (6 bases). Trimming shortened V by 3 bases and J by 5 bases, and 7 bases separated the two germline ends. Germline CDR1 is SEHNR and CDR2 is FQNEAQ (reference sequence). CDR3 size: 12 residues. The CDR3 region has the DNA TGTGCCAGCAGCTTTACAGGGTATGGCTACACCTTC. Its translation: CASSFTGYGYTF. Full variable domain (rest looked up from reference TRBV7-9 and TRBJ1-2): DTGVSQNPRHKITKRGQNVTFRCDPISEHNRLYWYRQTLGQGPEFLTYFQNEAQLEKSRLLSDRFSAERPKGSFSTLEIQRTEQGDSAMYLCASSFTGYGYTFGSGTRLTVV.

J is TRBJ1-1 and V is TRBV6-6, with 7 bases lining up with TRBD1. Trimming at V came to 4 bases and at J to 6 bases, leaving 8 bases not matched to a gene. Germline CDR1 MNHNY, CDR2 SVGAGI (reference sequence). The length of the CDR3 is 14 residues. The DNA of the CDR3 is TGTGCCAGCAGTTTTCCAGGGGGAAACGCTGAAGCTTTCTTT. It is translated as CASSFPGGNAEAFF.

This chain joins TRBV7-2 and TRBJ2-1, with no clear D. Deletions cut 1 base from V and 9 bases from J, with 13 bases between. CDR1 SGHTA and CDR2 FQGNSA come from the germline V gene. The CDR3 has 14 residues. As DNA, the CDR3 is TGTGCCAGCAGCTTAGGCCCGAGGAGCCTTGAGCAGTTCTTC. Its translation: CASSLGPRSLEQFF.

V gene TRBV29-1 combines with J gene TRBJ1-1; no clear D. Trimming shortened V by 7 bases and J by 4 bases, and 13 bases separated the two germline ends. This CDR3 is 12 amino acids long. Germline V CDR1 and CDR2: SQVTM, ANQGSEA. The CDR3, as DNA: TGCAGCGCCGGGTTCACGAGCACTGAAGCTTTCTTT. It codes for CSAGFTSTEAFF.

The J gene is TRBJ2-1, the V gene TRBV7-9; possible D gene TRBD1, 6 bases. The germline CDR1 and CDR2 sequences are SEHNR and FQNEAQ (reference sequence). The V and J ends lost 3 bases and 10 bases respectively, with 10 bases between them. CDR3 length: 12 amino acids. This chain's CDR3 is CASSFRTEEQFF. CDR3 nucleotides: TGTGCCAGCAGCTTTAGGACAGAGGAGCAGTTCTTC.

J is TRBJ2-2 and V is TRBV15, with D possibly TRBD1 on 5 matching bases. The CDR3 is 17 amino acids. Germline assignment: CDR1 LNHNV and CDR2 YYDKDF (reference sequence). Deletions cut 0 bases from V and 3 bases from J, with 14 bases between. The CDR3 here is CATSRDPPQTDTGELFF. The CDR3 DNA is TGTGCCACCAGCAGAGACCCGCCCCAGACAGACACCGGGGAGCTGTTTTTT.

In DNA, the CDR3 is TGCGTTGGTGGGGAGGGGGACACTGAAGCTTTCTTT. Amino acid sequence: CVGGEGDTEAFF. This chain connects TRBV29-1 to TRBJ1-1, with D perhaps TRBD1 (6 bases). This CDR3 is built from 12 residues. The V gene's germline CDR1 is SQVTM and CDR2 ANQGSEA. Looking up the rest from reference TRBV29-1 and TRBJ1-1 gives the full variable domain: SAVISQKPSRDICQRGTSLTIQCQVDSQVTMMFWYRQQPGQSLTLIATANQGSEATYESGFVIDKFPISRPNLTFSTLTVSNMSPEDSSIYLCVGGEGDTEAFFGQGTRLTVV.

V is TRBV5-1 and J is TRBJ2-5; TRBD2 matches 10 bases. CDR1 and CDR2 from the germline V gene are SGHRS and YFSETQ. The CDR3 consists of 14 residues. V lost 3 bases, J lost 4 bases, and 3 bases stayed unmatched. In DNA form, the CDR3 reads TGCGCCAGCAGCTCGCTAGCGGGGGCAGAGACCCAGTACTTC. Its protein product is CASSSLAGAETQYF.

The rearrangement links TRBV13 to TRBJ2-3; 7 positions match TRBD2. The V gene end was trimmed by 0 bases and the J gene end by 4 bases; junction bases not matched to a gene: 1. Germline V gives CDR1 PRHDT, CDR2 FYEKMQ (reference sequence). The CDR3 is 14 amino acids. The CDR3 protein is CASSLGLAPDTQYF. In nucleotides, the CDR3 is TGTGCCAGCAGCTTAGGACTAGCGCCAGATACGCAGTATTTT.

J is TRBJ2-5 and V is TRBV5-8, with D possibly matching TRBD1 (5 bases). Germline CDR1 SGHTS, CDR2 YDEGEE. The CDR3 runs to 15 residues. V was cut by 4 bases and J by 1 base, with 14 bases left in between. CDR3 in DNA: TGTGCCAGCAGCCGTGGGTCAGGGCCCCAAGAGACCCAGTACTTC. Protein product: CASSRGSGPQETQYF.

The chain couples TRBV7-2 to TRBJ1-2; D might be TRBD1 (5 bases). This CDR3 is built from 12 residues. Trimming took 5 bases from V and 7 from J, leaving 11 bases between them. Germline assignment: CDR1 SGHTA and CDR2 FQGNSA. CDR3 region: CASSRAGGGYTF. The CDR3 bases are TGTGCCAGCAGCAGGGCCGGGGGTGGCTACACCTTC.

The chain combines TRBV5-4 with TRBJ2-1, with TRBD2 identical over 10 bases. V trimming: 4 bases; J trimming: 0 bases; junction bases outside the gene matches: 1. Germline values: CDR1 SGHNT, CDR2 YYREEE (reference sequence). The CDR3 runs to 15 residues. CDR3 protein: CASSPSGSSYNEQFF. The CDR3, as DNA: TGTGCCAGCAGCCCTAGCGGGAGCTCCTACAATGAGCAGTTCTTC. Complete variable domain (other parts from reference TRBV5-4 and TRBJ2-1): ETGVTQSPTHLIKTRGQQVTLRCSSQSGHNTVSWYQQALGQGPQFIFQYYREEENGRGNFPPRFSGLQFPNYSSELNVNALELDDSALYLCASSPSGSSYNEQFFGPGTRLTVL.